Sequencing of this T cell receptor (beta chain) was carried out in a study of siplizumab effects on memory and regulatory T cells (dated by TCRdb to between 2017 and 2020). Some background on the complete study: The effect of the anti-CD2 antibody siplizumab on alloreactive T-cell subsets was examined in allogeneic mixed lymphocyte reactions constructed from human PBMCs.

Sorted unstimulated T cells and proliferating T cells recovered from mixed lymphocyte reactions were subjected to TCRbeta CDR3 sequencing. Fresh whole blood from fewer than 12 HLA-typed healthy donors was used to isolate PBMCs. The CDR3 has 15 amino acids, counting the end cysteine and phenylalanine. The retained sequence is limited to the CDR3, 45 bases, with the frame set at the first base. From a lookup of the germline V gene, CDR1 and CDR2 are SGHNT and YENEEA. Clipping removes 2 bases from V and 7 bases from J, with 6 as the unmatched junction base count. Libraries were made using the immunoSEQ multiplex PCR assay. Each sample had about 10^5 TCR templates assayed by the deep sequencing platform. Genomic DNA extracted from sorted T cells was the material used for TCRbeta CDR3 sequencing. Per the authors' processing: Clonal analysis of TCRbeta CDR3 data was done in the R programming language. Alloreactive CD4+ and CD8+ clones were defined by comparing unstimulated samples with post-reaction CFSE-low samples. By matching sequences to the repertoires of sorted unstimulated Treg and non-Treg cells, each alloreactive CD4+ clone was assigned a regulatory or non-regulatory origin. TCRdb took this table from immuneACCESS and kept in-frame rearrangements with V and J called. Such tables lack part of the clones; where checked against another copy, unresolved V genes explain under half of the gap, and the rest is unexplained. V and J calls plus clone size are reproduced from that table; the DNA served to infer D and trimming. In all, the sample holds about 72,000 clones, and 75% to 95% of those were seen once. Of the sample, 25% to 35% falls within the top ten clones.

What the work shows at the level of the full study, not this receptor alone: Sequences below about 10^-5 frequency were poorly captured, so only a minor fraction of alloreactive clones could be mapped to unstimulated subsets. Greater diversity appeared to be present in unstimulated naive T cells than in memory T cells, and a substantial contribution to the alloresponse seemed to be made by naive cells. The cumulative frequency of alloreactive sequences traceable to unstimulated CD4+ memory T cells was significantly reduced by siplizumab. For roughly 80-97% of proliferating CD4+ or CD8+ clones, no naive or memory phenotype could be assigned. In reactions with siplizumab, an average of approximately 70% of mappable alloreactive CD4+ clones were Treg-derived, compared with roughly 26% in control reactions. Whether proliferating Tregs from siplizumab cultures were suppressive was not functionally confirmed.

About this clone itself: This receptor's antigen is unknown. No base qualities exist here, and no much larger clone lies one base off it.

The rearranged segments are TRBV11-3 and TRBJ2-1; TRBD2 matches 9 bases in the middle. Material: CD8+ T cells sorted from blood. The TCR comes from a human donor in good health. The base sequence is TGTGCCAGCAGCTTACTGCGGGAGGGCCAAAATGAGCAGTTCTTC. This yields the protein CASSLLREGQNEQFF.